Listed here are 25 T cell receptor beta chains from one sample, sequenced in a study of T cell responses to AZD1222 COVID-19 vaccine. Clones were read by immunoSEQ multiplex PCR, and TCRdb kept only the in-frame ones, dropping some. This sample carries 110,000 to 150,000 clones, roughly 93% of them seen once, and the ten largest clones take around 12%. Sequenced material: peripheral blood, taken after recovery from COVID-19. The source of these receptors is an adult who had recovered from COVID-19.

The chain couples TRBV6-5 to TRBJ1-5, with TRBD1 matching 8 bases. V was pared by 7 bases and J by 5 bases, with 7 bases of the junction left unmatched. This CDR3 is built from 14 residues. CDR1 is MNHEY, CDR2 SVGAGI, per germline. The DNA of the CDR3 is TGTGCCAGCAAGGACAGGGTCGGACATCAGCCCCAGCATTTT. This sequence encodes CASKDRVGHQPQHF.

This chain connects TRBV7-9 to TRBJ2-5; TRBD2 matches at 7 bases. The germline gives CDR1 SEHNR, CDR2 FQNEAQ (reference sequence). The V gene end was trimmed by 6 bases and the J gene end by 4 bases; junction bases not matched to a gene: 8. There are 14 residues in the CDR3. CDR3 sequence: CASRGGPSVETQYF. The CDR3 DNA reads TGTGCCAGCAGGGGAGGGCCCTCTGTAGAGACCCAGTACTTC.

The V call is TRBV2, the J call TRBJ2-3; no clear D gene. Germline CDR1 is SNHLY and CDR2 is FYNNEI. There are 13 residues in the CDR3. Between the trimmed V and J ends, which lost 4 bases and 1 base, there was a span of 6 bases. The CDR3 loop is CASSARRTDTQYF. For the CDR3, the DNA is TGTGCCAGCAGTGCCAGGCGCACAGATACGCAGTATTTT.

The chain joins TRBV6-7 to TRBJ2-5; D is possibly TRBD2 (5 bases). TRBV6-7 is assigned to the ORF class and has an uncertain function. V gave up 6 bases and J gave up 7 bases, with 21 bases separating them. This CDR3 has 15 residues. The CDR3 DNA sequence: TGTGCCAGCAGCGAGACTACCGTGAACCTCGGGACCCAGTACTTC. Its protein product is CASSETTVNLGTQYF.

This clone was recorded once. The J gene is TRBJ1-6, the V gene TRBV5-4; D is uncertain. The CDR3 sequence is 12 residues long. Germline V lookup: CDR1 SGHNT, CDR2 YYREEE (reference sequence). V dropped 3 bases and J dropped 8 bases, with 6 bases sitting between them. The CDR3 spells CASSYAYSPLHF. The CDR3, as DNA: TGTGCCAGCAGCTATGCCTATTCACCCCTCCACTTT.

The chain uses TRBV13 and TRBJ2-1; 14 nucleotides agree with TRBD2. V lost 5 bases and J lost 10; bases outside the gene matches: 19. The CDR3 consists of 19 residues. Germline V gene lookup returns CDR1 PRHDT and CDR2 FYEKMQ (reference sequence). The CDR3 region has the DNA TGTGCCAGCAGCCCGGGACCGGGACTAGCGGGGGTCCCCCCAGGAGAGCAGTTCTTC. The encoded protein is CASSPGPGLAGVPPGEQFF.

The chain recombines TRBV6-1 with TRBJ2-5; 9 nucleotides agree with TRBD2. This CDR3 is built from 14 residues. The V gene end was trimmed by 5 bases and the J gene end by 5 bases; junction bases not matched to a gene: 6. Germline loops: CDR1 MNHNS, CDR2 SASEGT. CDR3 nucleotide sequence: TGTGCCAGCAGTTTAGGGACTAGCCAGGAGACCCAGTACTTC. Translated: CASSLGTSQETQYF.

The gene calls are TRBV28 and TRBJ2-7; D ambiguous. There are 12 residues in the CDR3. Germline assignment: CDR1 MDHEN and CDR2 SYDVKM. The V gene lost 2 bases and the J gene lost 7 bases, with 9 bases spanning the gap. For the CDR3, the DNA is TGTGCCAGCAGTTTAAGAGCTGGGGAGCAGTACTTC. Its translation: CASSLRAGEQYF.

The V call is TRBV5-6, the J call TRBJ2-7; D is uncertain. The CDR3 length is 14 residues. V lost 2 bases, J lost 0 bases, and 9 bases lay in between. Germline V gene sequence: CDR1 SGHDT, CDR2 YYEEEE. CDR3 sequence: CASSLSIYSYEQYF. As DNA, the CDR3 is TGTGCCAGCAGCTTAAGTATCTACTCCTACGAGCAGTACTTC.

V and J are TRBV19 and TRBJ1-2, with D unresolved. V was trimmed by 5 bases and J by 5 bases, leaving 18 bases between them. This CDR3 has 15 amino acids. Germline CDR1 and CDR2: LNHDA and SQIVND (reference sequence). CDR3 DNA sequence: TGTGCCAGTAGTTCAAGACGGGTGCCAGAGTATGGCTACACCTTC. Its translation: CASSSRRVPEYGYTF.

This chain links TRBV7-9 with TRBJ1-1; D ambiguous. Germline V gene sequence: CDR1 SEHNR, CDR2 FQNEAQ (reference sequence). This CDR3 is built from 14 residues. V lost 1 base to trimming and J lost 1 base, with 7 bases between them. CDR3 residues: CASSLDRQNTEAFF. Written as DNA, the CDR3 is TGTGCCAGCAGCTTAGATCGGCAGAACACTGAAGCTTTCTTT.

The chain has TRBV27 and TRBJ2-7, with 7 bases that match TRBD2. This CDR3 contains 14 residues. The trim removed 3 bases at V and 4 bases at J, leaving 6 bases unmatched. CDR1 MNHEY and CDR2 SMNVEV come from the germline V gene (reference sequence). The CDR3 loop is CASSLGAGPYEQYF. In DNA form, the CDR3 reads TGTGCCAGCAGTTTGGGAGCGGGACCATACGAGCAGTACTTC.

V gene TRBV28 combines with J gene TRBJ2-2; tentatively, D is TRBD2 (6 bases). This CDR3 has 16 amino acids. Germline CDR1 is MDHEN and CDR2 is SYDVKM. Trimming pared 3 bases from V and 0 bases from J, leaving 11 bases between. The CDR3 here is CASSFYGTPNTGELFF. The CDR3 nucleotides read TGTGCCAGCAGTTTTTACGGGACTCCGAACACCGGGGAGCTGTTTTTT.

The chain employs TRBV28 and TRBJ1-6; the D is unclear. Germline assignment: CDR1 MDHEN and CDR2 SYDVKM. This CDR3 has 15 residues. V was trimmed by 2 bases and J by 10 bases, leaving 15 bases between them. CDR3 sequence reads: CASSLSLESGSPLHF. As DNA, the CDR3 is TGTGCCAGCAGTTTAAGTTTGGAAAGCGGGTCACCCCTCCACTTT.

The rearrangement links TRBV11-3 to TRBJ2-3; TRBD1 matches at 11 bases. After removal of 5 bases from V and 5 bases from J, the junction contained 6 bases not matched to a gene. The CDR3 extends over 15 amino acids. Germline V gene lookup returns CDR1 SGHNT and CDR2 YENEEA. This CDR3 is CASSPDRGRVDTQYF. CDR3 sequence (DNA): TGTGCCAGCAGCCCGGACAGGGGGCGTGTAGATACGCAGTATTTT.

This clone was seen a single time. The CDR3 nucleotides are TGTGCCAGCTCTTCGCAGGGGACGTGGACTAGCGGTTCCTACGAGCAGTACTTC. Encoded protein: CASSSQGTWTSGSYEQYF. This chain uses TRBV18 with TRBJ2-7; TRBD2 aligns across 10 bases. This CDR3 is 18 amino acids long. CDR1 is KGHSH, CDR2 LQKENI, per germline. The ends lost 6 bases at V and 1 base at J; junction bases unmatched: 15.

The chain is built from TRBV28 and TRBJ2-7; 14 bases are a match to TRBD2. There are 16 residues in the CDR3. V was pared by 2 bases and J by 9 bases, with 9 bases of the junction left unmatched. Germline CDR1 MDHEN, CDR2 SYDVKM. The DNA of the CDR3 is TGTGCCAGCAGTTTAAAAGGGACTAGCGGGAGAAAAGGGCAGTACTTC. This sequence encodes CASSLKGTSGRKGQYF.

The chain carries TRBV29-1 and TRBJ2-7; TRBD2 might be the D (5 bases). Trimming cost V 4 bases and J 3 bases, with 13 bases left between them. This CDR3 is 13 amino acids long. Germline V gene data show CDR1 as SQVTM and CDR2 as ANQGSEA. The CDR3 loop reads CSVGGPPLYEQYF. CDR3 coding DNA: TGCAGCGTTGGAGGGCCTCCCCTCTACGAGCAGTACTTC.

This chain connects TRBV28 to TRBJ1-1, with D possibly matching TRBD1 (5 bases). Germline V gives CDR1 MDHEN, CDR2 SYDVKM. The CDR3 contains 13 residues. Trimming removed 5 bases at V and 3 bases at J, with 10 bases between. CDR3 residues: CASSPQGYTEAFF. The CDR3 DNA is TGTGCCAGCAGTCCGCAGGGATACACTGAAGCTTTCTTT.

V and J are TRBV5-8 and TRBJ2-5; D uncertain. Germline CDR1 SGHTS, CDR2 YDEGEE. Trimming stripped 1 base from V and 5 bases from J, with 18 bases between. This CDR3 contains 16 residues. CDR3 coding DNA: TGTGCCAGCAGCTTGTACCCCTCGAACCCATTTGAGACCCAGTACTTC. The encoded protein is CASSLYPSNPFETQYF.

The chain uses TRBV6-5 and TRBJ1-2; D unresolved. The CDR3 extends over 15 amino acids. Deletions cut 5 bases from V and 7 bases from J, with 20 bases between. The V gene's germline CDR1 is MNHEY and CDR2 SVGAGI. CDR3 nucleotide sequence: TGTGCCAGCAGTCCCCCTCTCTACGGGAATGGTGGCTACACCTTC. Protein product: CASSPPLYGNGGYTF.

The chain is built from TRBV29-1 and TRBJ1-4; D possibly corresponds to TRBD1 (5 bases). Trimming took off 0 bases at V and 7 bases at J, with 12 bases between the two ends. The CDR3 totals 14 residues. Germline lookup yields CDR1 SQVTM and CDR2 ANQGSEA. DNA of the CDR3: TGCAGCGTTGAAGAGGGGCCGGGGGTTGAAAAACTGTTTTTT. Translated: CSVEEGPGVEKLFF.

The chain combines TRBV19 with TRBJ1-1; D gene unclear. The CDR3 extends over 14 amino acids. CDR1 is LNHDA and CDR2 is SQIVND in the germline V gene (reference sequence). Trimming shortened V by 5 bases and J by 4 bases, and 14 bases separated the two germline ends. The CDR3, as DNA: TGTGCCAGTAGTCTTGCTGGCGTAGGCACTGAAGCTTTCTTT. This encodes CASSLAGVGTEAFF.

The rearrangement links TRBV9 to TRBJ2-3, with 10 positions matching TRBD1. V lost 3 bases to trimming and J lost 3 bases; unmatched junction nucleotides: 4. CDR3 length: 15 residues. The V gene's germline CDR1 is SGDLS and CDR2 YYNGEE. CDR3 nucleotides: TGTGCCAGCAGCGAGGGACAGGGGCGGACAGATACGCAGTATTTT. Its translation is CASSEGQGRTDTQYF.

The gene calls are TRBV5-8 and TRBJ1-3; D uncertain. CDR1 and CDR2 (germline): SGHTS, YDEGEE. This CDR3 comprises 12 residues. The V end lost 6 bases, the J end lost 5 bases, and 9 bases lay between the germline ends. The CDR3 spells CASTPRRNTIYF. The CDR3 coding sequence is TGTGCCAGCACCCCCAGAAGAAACACCATATATTTT.